This entry describes one TCR beta chain. The repertoire was sequenced with immunoSEQ multiplex PCR; TCRdb's copy has only in-frame clones and lacks some. The sample holds about 58,000 clones, 86% seen once. The data derive from a study of OX40 agonist ivuxolimab in advanced cancers. The TCR originated in an adult with an advanced solid tumor such as melanoma, head and neck, liver or kidney cancer. The sequencing here drew on CD4+ or CD8+ T cells sorted from blood, taken in a trial of the OX40 agonist ivuxolimab.

The CDR3 DNA is TGTGCCAGCTCACCAAAAGGCAGGGGTGGCGGCTACACCTTC. This gives the protein CASSPKGRGGGYTF. The chain carries TRBV18 and TRBJ1-2, with D possibly matching TRBD1 (6 bases). Trimming stripped 2 bases from V and 8 bases from J, with 15 bases between. Germline V gene data show CDR1 as KGHSH and CDR2 as LQKENI. The length of the CDR3 is 14 residues.